This entry lists 24 T cell receptor beta chains sequenced from one sample in a study of shared clonotypes between healthy human individuals. Sequenced by immunoSEQ multiplex PCR; TCRdb stores in-frame clones only, minus some. The sample lists about 960,000 clones; 70% to 85% were seen once. The sequencing sample was made of memory CD4+ T cells sorted from blood. The subset was: CD45RA-negative fraction. Receptors were obtained from a man aged 18 to 30 in good health.

The V and J genes are TRBV6-1 and TRBJ2-3; D is unclear. V lost 9 bases and J 1 base, leaving 8 bases between the germline ends. The CDR3 is 12 amino acids. Looked up from germline, CDR1 is MNHNS and CDR2 is SASEGT. The CDR3 nucleotides read TGTGCCAGTAATGAGCGCACAGATACGCAGTATTTT. Residues: CASNERTDTQYF.

This clone was detected only a few times. The gene calls are TRBV2 and TRBJ1-5; 9 positions match TRBD1. V shed 6 bases and J 2 bases; nucleotides not matched to a gene: 5. CDR3 length: 15 residues. Germline V CDR1 and CDR2: SNHLY, FYNNEI. Here the CDR3 reads CASRGDRAGNQPQHF. CDR3 DNA: TGTGCCAGCAGAGGGGACAGGGCAGGCAATCAGCCCCAGCATTTT.

The chain has TRBV7-2 and TRBJ2-3, with 7 bases aligning to TRBD2. Germline V gene sequence: CDR1 SGHTA, CDR2 FQGNSA. The length of the CDR3 is 12 residues. Unmatched junction bases numbered 5, after V lost 8 bases and J lost 6 bases. CDR3 sequence (DNA): TGTGCCAGCGGGAGGGATCGGGATACGCAGTATTTT. Protein product: CASGRDRDTQYF. The entire variable domain, with the rest obtained from reference TRBV7-2 and TRBJ2-3, is as follows: GAGVSQSPSNKVTEKGKDVELRCDPISGHTALYWYRQSLGQGLEFLIYFQGNSAPDKSGLPSDRFSAERTGGSVSTLTIQRTQQEDSAVYLCASGRDRDTQYFGPGTRLTVL.

Concerning this clone itself: Within the sample, other DNA sequences also encode this same CDR3. The V and J genes are TRBV5-1 and TRBJ2-1; no firm D call. Germline V gene sequence: CDR1 SGHRS, CDR2 YFSETQ. The length of the CDR3 is 11 residues. Deletions cut 4 bases from V and 4 bases from J, with 3 bases between. CDR3 residues: CASSIYNEQFF. The CDR3 coding sequence is TGCGCCAGCAGCATTTACAATGAGCAGTTCTTC.

The V call is TRBV5-1, the J call TRBJ2-7; no firm D call. V lost 4 bases and J lost 2, with 13 bases in between. CDR3 length equals 14 residues. Germline V lookup: CDR1 SGHRS, CDR2 YFSETQ. This CDR3 is CASSADLVPYEQYF. The DNA for the CDR3 is TGCGCCAGCAGCGCGGACCTGGTCCCCTACGAGCAGTACTTC.

The chain has TRBV4-1 and TRBJ1-1, with 7 bases aligning to TRBD1. CDR3 length equals 14 residues. The V segment lost 0 bases and the J segment 5 bases; nucleotides outside the gene matches: 3. From germline, CDR1 is MGHRA and CDR2 YSYEKL. Here the CDR3 reads CASSQDRGMTEAFF. The CDR3 coding sequence is TGCGCCAGCAGCCAAGACAGGGGGATGACTGAAGCTTTCTTT.

The chain combines TRBV7-2 with TRBJ2-5, with D perhaps assigned TRBD1 or TRBD2 (5 bases each). Germline V gives CDR1 SGHTA, CDR2 FQGNSA. Trimming pared 8 bases from V and 5 bases from J, leaving 15 bases between. CDR3 length: 13 amino acids. The DNA for the CDR3 is TGTGCCAGCCGACGCCCGGGGCGGGAGACCCAGTACTTC. This translates into CASRRPGRETQYF. The complete variable domain, with remaining parts taken from reference TRBV7-2 and TRBJ2-5, reads GAGVSQSPSNKVTEKGKDVELRCDPISGHTALYWYRQSLGQGLEFLIYFQGNSAPDKSGLPSDRFSAERTGGSVSTLTIQRTQQEDSAVYLCASRRPGRETQYFGPGTRLLVL.

The chain recombines TRBV6-5 with TRBJ2-2; D gene uncertain. This CDR3 region has 14 residues. The germline V gene has CDR1 MNHEY and CDR2 SVGAGI. Trimming shortened V by 7 bases and J by 2 bases, and 11 bases separated the two germline ends. The CDR3 DNA reads as TGTGCCAGCACCCTGGGCCTAAACACCGGGGAGCTGTTTTTT. It encodes CASTLGLNTGELFF.

This rearrangement joins TRBV11-2 to TRBJ2-1, with TRBD1 identical over 9 bases. The length of the CDR3 is 16 residues. Germline V lookup: CDR1 SGHAT, CDR2 FQNNGV. J gave up 4 bases and V 4 bases, and 8 bases lay outside the gene matches. The CDR3 loop reads CASSSSLGTGYNEQFF. The CDR3 DNA is TGTGCCAGCAGCTCCTCCTTAGGGACAGGGTACAATGAGCAGTTCTTC.

The chain has TRBV2 and TRBJ2-3, with TRBD2 matching over 7 bases. Looked up from germline, CDR1 is SNHLY and CDR2 is FYNNEI. This CDR3 spans 14 amino acids. V shed 6 bases, J shed 1 base, and the junction held 4 bases outside the gene matches. The CDR3: CASRAGEGTDTQYF. CDR3 DNA sequence: TGTGCCAGCAGGGCGGGGGAGGGCACAGATACGCAGTATTTT.

V gene TRBV6-5 combines with J gene TRBJ2-3; 12 bases are a match to TRBD2. Germline V lookup: CDR1 MNHEY, CDR2 SVGAGI. The CDR3 spans 16 residues. Unmatched junction bases numbered 2, after V lost 4 bases and J lost 0 bases. The CDR3 DNA reads as TGTGCCAGCAGTTTAGGACTAGCGGGAAGCACAGATACGCAGTATTTT. It specifies CASSLGLAGSTDTQYF.

This clone appeared once. V usage is TRBV4-1 and J usage is TRBJ2-1; 11 nucleotides agree with TRBD2. Germline lookup yields CDR1 MGHRA and CDR2 YSYEKL. The CDR3 length is 16 residues. J gave up 9 bases and V 1 base, and 8 bases lay outside the gene matches. The DNA for the CDR3 is TGCGCCAGCAGCCAAGGCTCACTAGCGGGAGTGGGTGAGCAGTTCTTC. This codes for CASSQGSLAGVGEQFF.

This clone was picked up a small number of times. The J gene is TRBJ2-2, the V gene TRBV5-4, with a possible D match to TRBD2 (6 bases). The CDR3 runs 15 residues. Germline V gene lookup returns CDR1 SGHNT and CDR2 YYREEE (reference sequence). V was shortened by 1 base and J by 6 bases, with 13 bases between the two germline ends. This chain's CDR3 is CASSLLAGSAGELFF. Written as DNA, the CDR3 is TGTGCCAGCAGCTTGTTGGCGGGAAGCGCCGGGGAGCTGTTTTTT.

The rearrangement links TRBV10-3 to TRBJ2-7; 7 bases fit TRBD1. CDR1 ENHRY and CDR2 SYGVKD come from the germline V gene. Trimming removed 3 bases from V and 0 bases from J; junction bases left unmatched: 5. The CDR3 extends over 15 amino acids. The DNA for the CDR3 is TGTGCCATCAGTGATAAAGGGGGCGCCTCCTACGAGCAGTACTTC. This gives the protein CAISDKGGASYEQYF.

The chain carries TRBV7-2 and TRBJ2-1; 8 positions match TRBD1. This CDR3 region has 13 residues. Germline-derived CDR1 and CDR2 are SGHTA and FQGNSA. The J segment lost 9 bases and the V segment lost 3 bases, leaving 4 bases of the junction unmatched. The CDR3 spells CASSLGQASEQFF. The DNA for the CDR3 is TGTGCCAGCAGCTTGGGACAGGCCAGTGAGCAGTTCTTC. Complete variable domain (other parts from reference TRBV7-2 and TRBJ2-1): GAGVSQSPSNKVTEKGKDVELRCDPISGHTALYWYRQSLGQGLEFLIYFQGNSAPDKSGLPSDRFSAERTGGSVSTLTIQRTQQEDSAVYLCASSLGQASEQFFGPGTRLTVL.

For this clone: Sequence at one end of the junction differs from germline and may be a read error. The gene calls are TRBV2 and TRBJ1-1, with D perhaps matching TRBD1 (6 bases). The length of the CDR3 is 15 residues. CDR1 is SNHLY and CDR2 is FYNNEI in the germline V gene. CDR3 sequence reads: CASSEDTIRGTEAFF. The CDR3 bases are TGTGCCAGCAGCGAAGACACCATCAGGGGCACTGAAGCTTTCTTT.

The V gene is TRBV25-1, the J gene TRBJ2-1; no clear D gene. Germline assignment: CDR1 MGHDK and CDR2 SYGVNS. The ends were cut back, 5 bases at V and 1 base at J, with 12 bases in the middle. CDR3 length: 15 amino acids. The CDR3 nucleotides are TGTGCCAGCAGTTCTAACTTTCTTTCCTACAATGAGCAGTTCTTC. It specifies CASSSNFLSYNEQFF.

The rearrangement uses TRBV18 and TRBJ2-3; D may be TRBD2 (6 bases). The V end lost 6 bases, the J end lost 0 bases, and 16 bases lay between the germline ends. The CDR3 consists of 16 residues. Germline loops: CDR1 KGHSH, CDR2 LQKENI. Here the CDR3 reads CASSLYGGSSTDTQYF. The CDR3 nucleotides read TGTGCCAGCTCTCTCTACGGGGGTTCTAGCACAGATACGCAGTATTTT. Using reference TRBV18 and TRBJ2-3 for the parts outside the CDR3, the full variable domain is NAGVMQNPRHLVRRRGQEARLRCSPMKGHSHVYWYRQLPEEGLKFMVYLQKENIIDESGMPKERFSAEFPKEGPSILRIQQVVRGDSAAYFCASSLYGGSSTDTQYFGPGTRLTVL.

This clone was recorded many times. V is TRBV5-5 and J is TRBJ1-5; 7 bases are a match to TRBD1. Trimming cost V 4 bases and J 2 bases; bases outside gene matches: 6. There are 15 residues in the CDR3. CDR1 is SGHKS and CDR2 is YYEKEE in the germline V gene (reference sequence). The CDR3 spells CASSSTGDRNQPQHF. Written as DNA, the CDR3 is TGTGCCAGCAGCAGCACAGGGGATCGCAATCAGCCCCAGCATTTT.

The rearrangement links TRBV28 to TRBJ1-4; a possible D gene is TRBD1 (6 bases). This CDR3 has 16 amino acids. Trimming left V 3 bases short and J 2 bases short, with 13 bases between. The germline V gene encodes CDR1 MDHEN and CDR2 SYDVKM. CDR3 sequence reads: CASSFQGRKTNEKLFF. For the CDR3, the DNA is TGTGCCAGCAGTTTCCAGGGGCGGAAGACTAATGAAAAACTGTTTTTT.

The chain uses TRBV29-1 and TRBJ1-1, with 10 nucleotides matching TRBD1. V trimming: 7 bases; J trimming: 10 bases; junction bases outside the gene matches: 3. CDR1 SQVTM and CDR2 ANQGSEA come from the germline V gene. CDR3 length: 10 residues. The CDR3 DNA reads TGCAGCGCCGGACAGGGGGGAGCTTTCTTT. Protein sequence: CSAGQGGAFF. The variable domain in full, completed from reference TRBV29-1 and TRBJ1-1, reads SAVISQKPSRDICQRGTSLTIQCQVDSQVTMMFWYRQQPGQSLTLIATANQGSEATYESGFVIDKFPISRPNLTFSTLTVSNMSPEDSSIYLCSAGQGGAFFGQGTRLTVV.

This chain joins TRBV7-2 and TRBJ1-4, with a weak D call TRBD1 (6 bases). This CDR3 contains 16 residues. The ends were cut back, 4 bases at V and 3 bases at J, with 15 bases in the middle. CDR1 is SGHTA and CDR2 is FQGNSA in the germline V gene. CDR3 bases: TGTGCCAGCAGCTCAATCAGGGGTTCGGCTAATGAAAAACTGTTTTTT. Its protein is CASSSIRGSANEKLFF.

The count of this clone is one. The chain employs TRBV7-8 and TRBJ2-5; 11 bases are shared with TRBD2. Germline V CDR1 and CDR2: SGHVS, FQNEAQ. This CDR3 is 17 amino acids long. Unmatched junction bases numbered 4, after V lost 1 base and J lost 0 bases. The CDR3 protein is CASSLVTSGGYQETQYF. The CDR3 DNA sequence: TGTGCCAGCAGCTTAGTAACTAGCGGGGGATACCAAGAGACCCAGTACTTC.

This chain connects TRBV4-1 to TRBJ2-1, with TRBD2 identical over 10 bases. The CDR3 length is 16 residues. J lost 7 bases, V lost 2 bases, and 8 bases had no gene match. The germline V gene encodes CDR1 MGHRA and CDR2 YSYEKL. DNA for the CDR3: TGCGCCAGCAGCCAAATCATACTAGCGGGACAGAATGAGCAGTTCTTC. Amino acids: CASSQIILAGQNEQFF.